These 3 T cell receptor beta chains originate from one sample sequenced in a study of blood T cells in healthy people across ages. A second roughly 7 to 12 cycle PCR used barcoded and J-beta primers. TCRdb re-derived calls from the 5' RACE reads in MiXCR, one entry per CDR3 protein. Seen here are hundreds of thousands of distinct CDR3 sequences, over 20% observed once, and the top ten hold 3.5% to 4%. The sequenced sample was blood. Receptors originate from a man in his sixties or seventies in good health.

CDR3 residues: CSAPGIYNEQFF. In DNA, the CDR3 is TGCAGTGCGCCAGGGATATACAATGAGCAGTTCTTC. The V call is TRBV20-1, the J call TRBJ2-1; D perhaps matches TRBD1 (5 bases). Germline loops: CDR1 DFQATT, CDR2 SNEGSKA (reference sequence). This CDR3 comprises 12 residues. V gave up 6 bases and J gave up 4 bases, with 10 bases separating them.

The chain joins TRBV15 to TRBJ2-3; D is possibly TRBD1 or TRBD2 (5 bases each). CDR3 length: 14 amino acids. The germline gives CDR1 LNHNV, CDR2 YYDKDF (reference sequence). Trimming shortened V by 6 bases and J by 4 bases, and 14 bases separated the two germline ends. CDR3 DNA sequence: TGTGCCACCAGAGGGGAGTTGACGGCAGATACGCAGTATTTT. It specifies CATRGELTADTQYF.

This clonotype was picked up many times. CDR3 loop: CASSPGLAGGFHEQFF. The CDR3 DNA reads TGTGCCAGCAGTCCAGGACTAGCGGGAGGATTTCATGAGCAGTTCTTC. The V and J genes are TRBV12-3 or TRBV12-4 and TRBJ2-1; 14 bases align to TRBD2. With 5 bases clipped from V and 8 bases from J, the junction kept 8 bases outside the gene matches. The CDR3 extends over 16 amino acids.